This T cell receptor beta chain was identified in a study of molecular identifiers for immune sequencing clone quantification. In its sample, this clonotype was seen many times. Naive CD8 T cells were sorted as CD8+CD4-CCR7+CD45RA+. Trimming removed 5 bases at V and 2 bases at J, with 12 bases between. Germline loops: CDR1 SGHVS, CDR2 FNYEAQ. The CDR3 is 15 amino acids. Methods described previously, with TCR primers listed, were used for bulk TCR libraries. TCRdb used MiXCR to reprocess the PCR reads, holding one entry per CDR3 protein. This table holds 60,000 to 80,000 distinct CDR3 sequences, 18% found once.

The receptor was derived from a human donor in good health. Some libraries in this study had Jurkat cell RNA spiked in. The chain links TRBV7-6 to TRBJ1-4; D gene uncertain. Sequencing was done on a sample of naive CD8+ T cells from blood, with Jurkat cell RNA spiked in. Regarding subset: FACS-sorted CD8+CD4-CCR7+CD45RA+ naive T cells. The CDR3 DNA is TGTGCCAGCAGCCCCACTGGGGTCACTAATGAAAAACTGTTTTTT. Protein sequence: CASSPTGVTNEKLFF.